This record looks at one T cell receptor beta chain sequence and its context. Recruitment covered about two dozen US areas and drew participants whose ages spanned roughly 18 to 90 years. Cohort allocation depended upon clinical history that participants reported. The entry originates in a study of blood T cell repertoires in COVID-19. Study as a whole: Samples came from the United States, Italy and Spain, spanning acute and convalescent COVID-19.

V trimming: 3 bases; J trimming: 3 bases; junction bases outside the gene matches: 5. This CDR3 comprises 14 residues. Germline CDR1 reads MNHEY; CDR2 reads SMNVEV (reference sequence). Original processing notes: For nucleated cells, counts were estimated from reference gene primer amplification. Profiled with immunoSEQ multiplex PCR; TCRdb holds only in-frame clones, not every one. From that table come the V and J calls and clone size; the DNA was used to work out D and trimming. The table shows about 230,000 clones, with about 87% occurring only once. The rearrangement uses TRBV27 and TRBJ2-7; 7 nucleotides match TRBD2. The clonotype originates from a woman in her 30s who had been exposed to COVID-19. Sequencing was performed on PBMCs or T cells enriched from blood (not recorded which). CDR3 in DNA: TGTGCCAGCAGTTTTTCGGGAGGTTACTACGAGCAGTACTTC. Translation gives CASSFSGGYYEQYF.